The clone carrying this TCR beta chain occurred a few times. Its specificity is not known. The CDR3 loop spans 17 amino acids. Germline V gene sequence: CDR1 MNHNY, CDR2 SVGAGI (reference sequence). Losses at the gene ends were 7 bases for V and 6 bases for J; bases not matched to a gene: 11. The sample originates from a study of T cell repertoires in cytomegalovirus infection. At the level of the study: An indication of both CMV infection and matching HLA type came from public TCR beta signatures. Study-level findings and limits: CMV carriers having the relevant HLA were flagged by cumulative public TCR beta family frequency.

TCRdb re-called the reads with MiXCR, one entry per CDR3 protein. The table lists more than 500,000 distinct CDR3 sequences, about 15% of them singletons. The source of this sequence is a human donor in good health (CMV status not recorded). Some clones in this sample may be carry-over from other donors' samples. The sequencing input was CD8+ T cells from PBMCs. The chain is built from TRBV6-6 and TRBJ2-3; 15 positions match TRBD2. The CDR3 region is CASTPWTSGGGADTQYF. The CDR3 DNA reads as TGTGCCAGCACCCCCTGGACTAGCGGGGGGGGGGCGGATACGCAGTATTTT.